This T cell receptor (beta chain) derives from a study of blood T cells in healthy people across ages. The CDR3 loop spans 13 amino acids. The V end lost 0 bases, the J end lost 5 bases, and 8 bases lay between the germline ends. The germline V gene has CDR1 LNHNV and CDR2 YYDKDF (reference sequence). This clonotype was observed a handful of times. A second 7 to 11 cycle PCR used barcoded and J-beta primers. TCRdb itself ran the 5' RACE reads through MiXCR, one entry per CDR3 protein. The repertoire consists of over a million distinct CDR3 sequences, with around 25% occurring once and the leading ten covering less than 0.85%. The sample also formed part of further work on T cells of mothers and their children.

The sequence came from a girl aged 2 to 9 in good health. V and J are TRBV15 and TRBJ2-7; possibly TRBD1 for D (5 bases). The material sequenced was blood. The DNA for the CDR3 is TGTGCCACCAGCAGAGAGAGCAGGGACGAGCAGTACTTC. It yields the protein CATSRESRDEQYF.